This T cell receptor beta chain was sequenced for a study of T cells in Graves' hyperthyroidism and ophthalmopathy. Regarding the study as a whole: Patients with ophthalmopathy were separated from those with stable hyperthyroidism by a 13 V-J model. Most thyroid clonotypes expanded above 0.001 were also detected in blood.

Amplification of TCR beta CDR3 regions was performed using RNA transcripts as template. HTBI primers were the set used in a first-round RT-PCR of the TCR CDR3. TCRdb reanalysed the multiplex PCR reads using MiXCR and keeps one entry per CDR3 protein. The profile covers just under 750,000 distinct CDR3 sequences, with 30% to 40% appearing a single time and less than 40% taken by the ten largest. Details on this clonotype: No antigen is known for it.

CDR3 length: 16 residues. The ends were cut back, 2 bases at V and 0 bases at J, with 13 bases in the middle. Germline V gene sequence: CDR1 SGHVS, CDR2 FQNEAQ. The study defined stable Graves' hyperthyroidism as no ophthalmopathy progression within 18 months. Patients aged 18 to 65 with hyperthyroidism were newly diagnosed, with duration under 2 months. Sequenced material: blood. The chain couples TRBV7-8 to TRBJ1-2; D call uncertain. The TCR originated in a woman between 40 and 55 years old with Graves' hyperthyroidism. CDR3 sequence: CASSLFSRSANYGYTF. CDR3 nucleotide sequence: TGTGCCAGCAGCTTATTTAGCCGATCAGCTAACTATGGCTACACCTTC.